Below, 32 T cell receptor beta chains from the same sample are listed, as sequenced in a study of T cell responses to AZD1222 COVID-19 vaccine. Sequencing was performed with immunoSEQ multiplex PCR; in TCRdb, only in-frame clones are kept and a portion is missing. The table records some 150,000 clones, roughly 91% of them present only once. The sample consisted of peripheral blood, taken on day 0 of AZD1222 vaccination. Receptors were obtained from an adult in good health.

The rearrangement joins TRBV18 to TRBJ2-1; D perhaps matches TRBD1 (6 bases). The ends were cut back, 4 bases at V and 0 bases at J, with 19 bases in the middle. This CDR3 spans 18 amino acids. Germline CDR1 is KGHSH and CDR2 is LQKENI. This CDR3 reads CASSRNVQGIRSYNEQFF. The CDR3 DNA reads TGTGCCAGCTCACGAAATGTTCAGGGGATCCGCTCCTACAATGAGCAGTTCTTC.

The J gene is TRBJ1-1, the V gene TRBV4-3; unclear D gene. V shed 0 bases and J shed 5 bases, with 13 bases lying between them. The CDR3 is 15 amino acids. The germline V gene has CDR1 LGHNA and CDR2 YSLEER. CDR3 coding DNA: TGCGCCAGCAGCCAAGATCTTCAGCGAGGGACTGAAGCTTTCTTT. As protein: CASSQDLQRGTEAFF.

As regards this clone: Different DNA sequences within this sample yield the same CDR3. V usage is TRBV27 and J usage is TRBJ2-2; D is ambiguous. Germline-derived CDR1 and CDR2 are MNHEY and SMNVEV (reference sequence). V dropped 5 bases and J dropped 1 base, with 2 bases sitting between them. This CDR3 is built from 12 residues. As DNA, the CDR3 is TGTGCCAGCAGTAGGAACACCGGGGAGCTGTTTTTT. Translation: CASSRNTGELFF.

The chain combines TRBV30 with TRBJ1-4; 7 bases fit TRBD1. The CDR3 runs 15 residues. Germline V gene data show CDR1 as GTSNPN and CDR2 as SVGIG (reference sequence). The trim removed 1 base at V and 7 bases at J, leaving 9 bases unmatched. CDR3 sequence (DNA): TGTGCCTGGAGTGCCCCGACAGGGATGGCTGAAAAACTGTTTTTT. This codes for CAWSAPTGMAEKLFF. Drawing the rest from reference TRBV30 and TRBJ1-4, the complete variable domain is SQTIHQWPATLVQPVGSPLSLECTVEGTSNPNLYWYRQAAGRGLQLLFYSVGIGQISSEVPQNLSASRPQDRQFILSSKKLLLSDSGFYLCAWSAPTGMAEKLFFGSGTQLSVL.

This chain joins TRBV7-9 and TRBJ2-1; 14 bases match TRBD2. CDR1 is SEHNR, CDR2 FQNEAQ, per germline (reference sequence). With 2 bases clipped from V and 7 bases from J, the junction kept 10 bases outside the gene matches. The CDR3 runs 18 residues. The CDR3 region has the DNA TGTGCCAGCAGCTTAATGGGACTAGCGGGAGCGATTTTGAATGAGCAGTTCTTC. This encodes CASSLMGLAGAILNEQFF.

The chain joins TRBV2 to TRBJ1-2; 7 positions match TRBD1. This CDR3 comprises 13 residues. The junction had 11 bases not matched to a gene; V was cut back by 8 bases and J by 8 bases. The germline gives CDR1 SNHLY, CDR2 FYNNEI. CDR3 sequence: CASGAQGGNGYTF. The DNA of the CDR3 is TGTGCCAGCGGTGCCCAGGGGGGTAACGGCTACACCTTC.

In nucleotides, the CDR3 is TGCGCCAGCAGCTTGGTGGGCGAGTTTGGCGAGCAGTACGTC. Translated, it gives CASSLVGEFGEQYV. V and J are TRBV5-1 and TRBJ2-7; D remains ambiguous. This CDR3 region has 14 residues. Germline loops: CDR1 SGHRS, CDR2 YFSETQ. V was clipped by 0 bases and J by 6 bases, with 13 bases between them.

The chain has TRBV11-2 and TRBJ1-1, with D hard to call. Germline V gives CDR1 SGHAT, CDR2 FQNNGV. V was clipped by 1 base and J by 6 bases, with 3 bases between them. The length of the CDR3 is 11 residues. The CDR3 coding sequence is TGTGCCAGCAGCTTAGGGCCTGAAGCTTTCTTT. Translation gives CASSLGPEAFF.

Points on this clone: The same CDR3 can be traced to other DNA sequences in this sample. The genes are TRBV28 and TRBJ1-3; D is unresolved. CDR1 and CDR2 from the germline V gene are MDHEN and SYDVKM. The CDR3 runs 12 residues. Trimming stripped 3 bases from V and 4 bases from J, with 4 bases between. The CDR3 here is CASSLTGNTIYF. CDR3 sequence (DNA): TGTGCCAGCAGTTTGACAGGAAACACCATATATTTT.

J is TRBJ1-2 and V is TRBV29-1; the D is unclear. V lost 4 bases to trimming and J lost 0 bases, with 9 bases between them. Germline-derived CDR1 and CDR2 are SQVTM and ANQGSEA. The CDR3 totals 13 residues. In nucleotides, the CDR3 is TGCAGCGTTGGGGCCATGGCTAACTATGGCTACACCTTC. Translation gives CSVGAMANYGYTF.

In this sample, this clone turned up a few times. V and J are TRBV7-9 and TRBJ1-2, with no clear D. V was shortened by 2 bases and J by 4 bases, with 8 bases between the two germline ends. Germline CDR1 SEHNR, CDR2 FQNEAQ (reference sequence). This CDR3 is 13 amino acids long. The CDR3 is CASSLSFTYGYTF. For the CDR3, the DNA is TGTGCCAGCAGCTTATCCTTTACCTATGGCTACACCTTC.

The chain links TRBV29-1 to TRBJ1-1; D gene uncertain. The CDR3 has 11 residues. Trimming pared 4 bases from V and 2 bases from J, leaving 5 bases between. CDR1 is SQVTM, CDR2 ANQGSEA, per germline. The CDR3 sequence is CSVGSNTEAFF. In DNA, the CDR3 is TGCAGCGTTGGGTCTAACACTGAAGCTTTCTTT. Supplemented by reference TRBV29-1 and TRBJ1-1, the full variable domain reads SAVISQKPSRDICQRGTSLTIQCQVDSQVTMMFWYRQQPGQSLTLIATANQGSEATYESGFVIDKFPISRPNLTFSTLTVSNMSPEDSSIYLCSVGSNTEAFFGQGTRLTVV.

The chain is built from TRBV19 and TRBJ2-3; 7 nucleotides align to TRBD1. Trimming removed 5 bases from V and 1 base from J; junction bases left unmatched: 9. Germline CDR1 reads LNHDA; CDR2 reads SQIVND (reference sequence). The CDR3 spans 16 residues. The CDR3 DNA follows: TGTGCCAGTAGTCCGGGACAGCTCGAACGCACAGATACGCAGTATTTT. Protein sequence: CASSPGQLERTDTQYF.

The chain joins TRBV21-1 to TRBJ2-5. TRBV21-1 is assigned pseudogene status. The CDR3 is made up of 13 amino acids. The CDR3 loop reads CASRRQEGETQYF. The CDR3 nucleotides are TGTGCCAGCAGAAGACAGGAGGGGGAGACCCAGTACTTC.

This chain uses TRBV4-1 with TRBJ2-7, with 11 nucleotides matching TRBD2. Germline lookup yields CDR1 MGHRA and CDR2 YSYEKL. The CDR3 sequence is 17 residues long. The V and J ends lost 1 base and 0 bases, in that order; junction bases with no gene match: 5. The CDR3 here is CASSQASGRPSSYEQYF. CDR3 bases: TGCGCCAGCAGCCAAGCTAGCGGGAGGCCAAGCTCCTACGAGCAGTACTTC.

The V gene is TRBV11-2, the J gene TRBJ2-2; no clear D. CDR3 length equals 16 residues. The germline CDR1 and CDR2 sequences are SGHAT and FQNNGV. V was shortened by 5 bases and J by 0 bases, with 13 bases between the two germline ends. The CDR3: CASSKIGLANTGELFF. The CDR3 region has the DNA TGTGCCAGCAGCAAGATCGGGCTCGCGAACACCGGGGAGCTGTTTTTT.

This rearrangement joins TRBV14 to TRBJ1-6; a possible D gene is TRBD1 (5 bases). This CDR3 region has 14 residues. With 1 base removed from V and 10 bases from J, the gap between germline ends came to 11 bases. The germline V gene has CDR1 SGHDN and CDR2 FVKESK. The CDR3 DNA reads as TGTGCCAGCAGCCAAGGGGCAGGGCGGTCACCCCTCCACTTT. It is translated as CASSQGAGRSPLHF.

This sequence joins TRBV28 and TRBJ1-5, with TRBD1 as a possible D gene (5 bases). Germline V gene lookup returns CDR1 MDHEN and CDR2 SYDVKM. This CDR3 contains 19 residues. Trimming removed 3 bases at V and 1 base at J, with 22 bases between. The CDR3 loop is CASSFTQGSTIRSNQPQHF. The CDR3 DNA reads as TGTGCCAGCAGTTTTACGCAGGGTTCCACCATTAGAAGCAATCAGCCCCAGCATTTT.

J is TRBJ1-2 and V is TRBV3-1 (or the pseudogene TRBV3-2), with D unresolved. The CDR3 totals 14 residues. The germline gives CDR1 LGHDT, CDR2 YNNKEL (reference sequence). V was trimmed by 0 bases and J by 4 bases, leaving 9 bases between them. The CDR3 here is CASSQDVSSYGYTF. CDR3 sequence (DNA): TGTGCCAGCAGCCAAGACGTCAGTAGCTATGGCTACACCTTC.

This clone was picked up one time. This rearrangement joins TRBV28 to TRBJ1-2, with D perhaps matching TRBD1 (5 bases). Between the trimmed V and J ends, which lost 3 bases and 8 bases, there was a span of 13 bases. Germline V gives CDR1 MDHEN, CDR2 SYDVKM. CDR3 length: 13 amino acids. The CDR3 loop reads CASSLTAPWGYTF. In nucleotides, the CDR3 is TGTGCCAGCAGTTTGACAGCTCCCTGGGGCTACACCTTC.

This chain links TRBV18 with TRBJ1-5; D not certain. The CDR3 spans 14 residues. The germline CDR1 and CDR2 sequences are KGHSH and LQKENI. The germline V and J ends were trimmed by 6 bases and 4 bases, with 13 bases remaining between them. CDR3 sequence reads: CASSKSGQNQPQHF. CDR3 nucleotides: TGTGCCAGCTCTAAGTCTGGTCAAAATCAGCCCCAGCATTTT.

Here the CDR3 reads CASSSTGGFVDTQYF. The CDR3 region has the DNA TGTGCCAGCAGCTCGACAGGGGGCTTTGTAGATACGCAGTATTTT. This chain connects TRBV11-2 to TRBJ2-3; the match to TRBD1 covers 10 bases. V gave up 4 bases and J gave up 5 bases; unmatched junction bases: 6. CDR1 and CDR2 (germline): SGHAT, FQNNGV. This CDR3 has 15 amino acids.

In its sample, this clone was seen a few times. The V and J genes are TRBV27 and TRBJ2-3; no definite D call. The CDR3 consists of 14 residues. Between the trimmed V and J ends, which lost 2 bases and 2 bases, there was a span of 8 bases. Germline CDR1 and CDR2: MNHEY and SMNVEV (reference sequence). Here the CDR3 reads CASSLRKNTDTQYF. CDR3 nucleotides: TGTGCCAGCAGTTTAAGGAAAAACACAGATACGCAGTATTTT.

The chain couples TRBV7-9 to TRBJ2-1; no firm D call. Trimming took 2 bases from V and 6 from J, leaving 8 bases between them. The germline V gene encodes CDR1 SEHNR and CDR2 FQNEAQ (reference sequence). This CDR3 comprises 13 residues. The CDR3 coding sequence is TGTGCCAGCAGCTTACTTCGGTCCAATGAGCAGTTCTTC. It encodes CASSLLRSNEQFF.

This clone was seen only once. The CDR3 nucleotides are TGTGCCAGCGGGTTAGGGGACTTAGCGGGAGCCGGGGAGCTGTTTTTT. This codes for CASGLGDLAGAGELFF. V is TRBV4-2 and J is TRBJ2-2; 9 nucleotides agree with TRBD2. Germline lookup yields CDR1 LGHNA and CDR2 YNFKEQ. V was clipped by 8 bases and J by 6 bases; unmatched bases: 13. CDR3 size: 16 residues.

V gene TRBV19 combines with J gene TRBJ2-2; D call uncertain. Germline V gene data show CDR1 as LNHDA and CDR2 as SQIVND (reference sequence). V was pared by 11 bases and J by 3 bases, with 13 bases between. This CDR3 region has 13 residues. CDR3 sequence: CAAALFHTGELFF. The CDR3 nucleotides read TGTGCCGCAGCGCTATTTCACACCGGGGAGCTGTTTTTT.

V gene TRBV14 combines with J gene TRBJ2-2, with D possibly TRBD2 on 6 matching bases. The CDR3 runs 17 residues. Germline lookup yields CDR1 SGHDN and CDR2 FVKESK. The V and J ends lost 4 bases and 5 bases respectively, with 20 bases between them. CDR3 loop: CASSLSRGTLGTGELFF. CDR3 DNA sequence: TGTGCCAGCAGCCTCAGCCGGGGGACGCTAGGAACCGGGGAGCTGTTTTTT.

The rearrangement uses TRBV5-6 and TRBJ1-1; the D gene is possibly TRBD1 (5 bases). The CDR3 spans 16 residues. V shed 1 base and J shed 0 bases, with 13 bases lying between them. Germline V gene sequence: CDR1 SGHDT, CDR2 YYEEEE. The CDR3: CASSLPGLLMNTEAFF. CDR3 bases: TGTGCCAGCAGCTTGCCGGGACTCCTCATGAACACTGAAGCTTTCTTT.

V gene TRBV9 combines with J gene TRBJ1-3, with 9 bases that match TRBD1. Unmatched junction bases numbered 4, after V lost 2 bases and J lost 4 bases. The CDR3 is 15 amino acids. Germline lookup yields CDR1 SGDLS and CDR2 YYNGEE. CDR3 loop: CASSVGTGFGNTIYF. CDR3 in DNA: TGTGCCAGCAGCGTTGGGACAGGGTTCGGAAACACCATATATTTT.

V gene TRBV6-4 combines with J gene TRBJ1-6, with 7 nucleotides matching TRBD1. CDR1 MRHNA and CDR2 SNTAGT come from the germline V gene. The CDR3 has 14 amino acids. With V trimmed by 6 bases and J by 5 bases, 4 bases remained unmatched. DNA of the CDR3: TGTGCCAGCAGGAACAGGGGAAATAATTCACCCCTCCACTTT. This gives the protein CASRNRGNNSPLHF.

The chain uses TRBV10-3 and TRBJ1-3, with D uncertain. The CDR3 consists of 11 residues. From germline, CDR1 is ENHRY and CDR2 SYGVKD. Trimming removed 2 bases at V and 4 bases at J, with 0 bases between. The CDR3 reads CAISEGNTIYF. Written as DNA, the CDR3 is TGTGCCATCAGTGAGGGAAACACCATATATTTT.

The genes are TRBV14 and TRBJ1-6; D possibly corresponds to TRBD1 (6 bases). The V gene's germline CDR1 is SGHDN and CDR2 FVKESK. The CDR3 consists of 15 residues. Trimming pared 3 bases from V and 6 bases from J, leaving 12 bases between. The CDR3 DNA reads TGTGCCAGCAGCCAGTCGACAGGAGGTAATTCACCCCTCCACTTT. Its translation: CASSQSTGGNSPLHF.